These 16 T cell receptor beta chains came from one sample sequenced in a study of shared clonotypes between healthy human individuals. In the naive CD8 group, cells lacked CD45RO and were positively selected for CCR7, so terminally differentiated effector memory CD45RA+ cells were left out. Produced via immunoSEQ multiplex PCR; TCRdb's table is partial and in-frame only. The sample lists some 2 million clones, approximately 94% occurring once. Sequencing was done on a sample of naive CD8+ T cells sorted from blood. Receptors originate from a man younger than 35 in good health.

The chain carries TRBV30 and TRBJ2-1, with TRBD2 as a possible D gene (5 bases). Per the germline V gene, CDR1 is GTSNPN and CDR2 is SVGIG (reference sequence). V dropped 5 bases and J dropped 10 bases, with 18 bases sitting between them. The CDR3 sequence is 13 residues long. The CDR3 region has the DNA TGTGCCTGGGGTGGAAGAGGGATCGGCGAGCAGTTCTTC. It encodes CAWGGRGIGEQFF. Full variable domain (rest looked up from reference TRBV30 and TRBJ2-1): SQTIHQWPATLVQPVGSPLSLECTVEGTSNPNLYWYRQAAGRGLQLLFYSVGIGQISSEVPQNLSASRPQDRQFILSSKKLLLSDSGFYLCAWGGRGIGEQFFGPGTRLTVL.

This chain uses TRBV30 with TRBJ2-7; no firm D call. Germline CDR1 and CDR2: GTSNPN and SVGIG (reference sequence). V was cut by 0 bases and J by 7 bases, with 13 bases left in between. The CDR3 covers 13 residues. The CDR3 DNA reads as TGTGCCTGGAGTGTCGATGCCATGGGGGAGCAGTACTTC. Its protein product is CAWSVDAMGEQYF.

The chain joins TRBV13 to TRBJ2-7, with D maybe TRBD2 (6 bases). V shed 3 bases and J shed 4 bases, with 16 bases lying between them. The CDR3 is made up of 15 amino acids. From germline, CDR1 is PRHDT and CDR2 FYEKMQ (reference sequence). CDR3 protein: CASSFSGTSEYEQYF. DNA for the CDR3: TGTGCCAGCAGCTTCTCCGGGACTTCGGAGTACGAGCAGTACTTC. Variable domain in full (rest from reference TRBV13 and TRBJ2-7): AAGVIQSPRHLIKEKRETATLKCYPIPRHDTVYWYQQGPGQDPQFLISFYEKMQSDKGSIPDRFSAQQFSDYHSELNMSSLELGDSALYFCASSFSGTSEYEQYFGPGTRLTVT.

The V gene is TRBV13, the J gene TRBJ2-7; weak D call: TRBD2 (6 bases). V was trimmed by 0 bases and J by 7 bases, leaving 13 bases between them. The germline gives CDR1 PRHDT, CDR2 FYEKMQ (reference sequence). The CDR3 covers 14 residues. CDR3 protein: CASSLGGGRGEQYF. Here the CDR3 DNA reads TGTGCCAGCAGCTTAGGTGGGGGTCGGGGGGAGCAGTACTTC.

The rearrangement links TRBV10-3 to TRBJ1-2, with a possible D match to TRBD1 (6 bases). Trimming took off 6 bases at V and 4 bases at J, with 18 bases between the two ends. The CDR3 runs 15 residues. Germline V CDR1 and CDR2: ENHRY, SYGVKD. The CDR3 reads CAIRNPNGTLYGYTF. Here the CDR3 DNA reads TGTGCCATCAGGAATCCCAACGGGACACTCTATGGCTACACCTTC.

As concerns this clone: Different DNA sequences within this sample yield the same CDR3. The CDR3 sequence: CASSLSGPNTEAFF. The CDR3 DNA follows: TGCGCCAGCAGCTTGTCGGGGCCTAACACTGAAGCTTTCTTT. The rearrangement links TRBV5-1 to TRBJ1-1, with D possibly TRBD1 on 5 matching bases. The V gene lost 1 base and the J gene lost 2 bases, with 9 bases spanning the gap. Germline V gene data show CDR1 as SGHRS and CDR2 as YFSETQ. The CDR3 consists of 14 residues. The full variable domain, rest sourced from reference TRBV5-1 and TRBJ1-1, is KAGVTQTPRYLIKTRGQQVTLSCSPISGHRSVSWYQQTPGQGLQFLFEYFSETQRNKGNFPGRFSGRQFSNSRSEMNVSTLELGDSALYLCASSLSGPNTEAFFGQGTRLTVV.

This rearrangement joins TRBV6-5 to TRBJ2-1; tentatively, D is TRBD1 or TRBD2 (5 bases each). V was cut by 6 bases and J by 7 bases, with 10 bases left in between. This CDR3 is 12 amino acids long. CDR1 MNHEY and CDR2 SVGAGI come from the germline V gene. For the CDR3, the DNA is TGTGCCAGCAGCCGGGACGGGAATGAGCAGTTCTTC. Its protein is CASSRDGNEQFF.

The chain carries TRBV29-1 and TRBJ1-3; D remains unclear. The V end lost 1 base, the J end lost 0 bases, and 22 bases lay between the germline ends. CDR3 length equals 19 residues. Germline assignment: CDR1 SQVTM and CDR2 ANQGSEA. The CDR3 here is CSVEGVQNQANSSGNTIYF. In DNA, the CDR3 is TGCAGCGTTGAAGGGGTGCAGAACCAGGCCAACTCCTCTGGAAACACCATATATTTT.

J is TRBJ2-7 and V is TRBV7-8; no firm D call. This CDR3 contains 15 residues. V was clipped by 5 bases and J by 3 bases, with 17 bases between them. Germline CDR1 SGHVS, CDR2 FQNEAQ. CDR3 residues: CASSPKLLDGYEQYF. The CDR3 DNA is TGTGCCAGCAGCCCAAAGCTGTTAGACGGCTACGAGCAGTACTTC.

This sequence joins TRBV6-6 and TRBJ2-2; tentative D call: TRBD1 (6 bases). Trimming left V 6 bases short and J 7 bases short, with 15 bases between. From germline, CDR1 is MNHNY and CDR2 SVGAGI (reference sequence). CDR3 size: 14 residues. The CDR3: CASSLSGVVGELFF. CDR3 in DNA: TGTGCCAGCAGCCTCTCAGGGGTCGTCGGGGAGCTGTTTTTT.

This chain links TRBV6-1 with TRBJ1-5, with a possible D match to TRBD1 (5 bases). The CDR3 loop spans 14 amino acids. Trimming shortened V by 10 bases and J by 6 bases, and 19 bases separated the two germline ends. Germline-derived CDR1 and CDR2 are MNHNS and SASEGT. CDR3 DNA: TGTGCCACCCCCAGGGTTGGGGAGAGTCAGCCCCAGCATTTT. It is translated as CATPRVGESQPQHF.

The sample holds one count of this clone. The V call is TRBV6-4, the J call TRBJ2-1, with D perhaps TRBD1 or TRBD2 (5 bases each). There are 15 residues in the CDR3. Germline V CDR1 and CDR2: MRHNA, SNTAGT. V shed 8 bases and J shed 2 bases, with 16 bases lying between them. The CDR3 here is CASQVREGTYNEQFF. The CDR3 bases are TGTGCCAGCCAGGTCAGAGAGGGGACCTACAATGAGCAGTTCTTC.

The chain joins TRBV12-5 to TRBJ2-7; possible D gene TRBD2, 6 bases. Between the trimmed V and J ends, which lost 4 bases and 0 bases, there was a span of 16 bases. The CDR3 covers 16 residues. Germline CDR1 is LGHNT and CDR2 is FRNRAP. In nucleotides, the CDR3 is TGTGCTAGTGGTTCAACCCGGGACTCACCCTCCTACGAGCAGTACTTC. As protein: CASGSTRDSPSYEQYF.

The chain combines TRBV2 with TRBJ2-7, with D hard to call. The germline V gene encodes CDR1 SNHLY and CDR2 FYNNEI. This CDR3 has 11 amino acids. V was cut by 7 bases and J by 3 bases, with 7 bases left in between. Here the CDR3 reads CASTYNYEQYF. CDR3 in DNA: TGTGCCAGCACTTATAACTACGAGCAGTACTTC.

This clone appeared a single time. The chain combines TRBV13 with TRBJ2-3; D is ambiguous. Germline V lookup: CDR1 PRHDT, CDR2 FYEKMQ (reference sequence). Deletions cut 4 bases from V and 8 bases from J, with 10 bases between. The length of the CDR3 is 12 residues. The CDR3 DNA reads TGTGCCAGCAGCTCAATGGATGGTACGCAGTATTTT. Protein: CASSSMDGTQYF.

This clone was detected only a few times. The chain uses TRBV7-8 and TRBJ1-2; no clear D. Germline-derived CDR1 and CDR2 are SGHVS and FQNEAQ. CDR3 length: 15 amino acids. The V end lost 1 base, the J end lost 2 bases, and 11 bases lay between the germline ends. Here the CDR3 reads CASSLEYNSNYGYTF. CDR3 sequence (DNA): TGTGCCAGCAGCTTAGAGTACAACTCCAACTATGGCTACACCTTC.